The 15 T cell receptor beta chains below all came from one sample that was sequenced in a study of shared clonotypes between healthy human individuals. Clones were read by immunoSEQ multiplex PCR, and TCRdb kept only the in-frame ones, dropping some. The sample has fewer than 1.6 million clones, 98% to 99% seen once. The sequenced material came from naive CD4+ T cells sorted from blood. Subset defined: CD45RA+ positively selected. The receptors were sampled from a man aged 25-40 years in good health.

This clone was observed a single time. The rearrangement uses TRBV28 and TRBJ1-5; D is ambiguous. Looked up from germline, CDR1 is MDHEN and CDR2 is SYDVKM. This CDR3 spans 13 amino acids. V lost 6 bases and J lost 5, with 11 bases in between. CDR3 amino acids: CASRDPADQPQHF. CDR3 coding DNA: TGTGCCAGCAGGGACCCGGCGGATCAGCCCCAGCATTTT. The variable domain in full, completed from reference TRBV28 and TRBJ1-5, reads DVKVTQSSRYLVKRTGEKVFLECVQDMDHENMFWYRQDPGLGLRLIYFSYDVKMKEKGDIPEGYSVSREKKERFSLILESASTNQTSMYLCASRDPADQPQHFGDGTRLSIL.

A word on this clone: Other DNA sequences within the sample encode an identical CDR3. The chain joins TRBV9 to TRBJ1-1; D unclear. Germline-derived CDR1 and CDR2 are SGDLS and YYNGEE. The CDR3 runs 13 residues. V dropped 0 bases and J dropped 2 bases, with 5 bases sitting between them. This chain's CDR3 is CASSVAPNTEAFF. The CDR3 coding sequence is TGTGCCAGCAGCGTAGCTCCAAACACTGAAGCTTTCTTT.

The chain joins TRBV18 to TRBJ2-1; possibly TRBD2 for D (6 bases). The CDR3 is 14 residues long. V lost 5 bases and J 3 bases, leaving 11 bases between the germline ends. Germline assignment: CDR1 KGHSH and CDR2 LQKENI. This chain's CDR3 is CASSAGGIYNEQFF. The CDR3, as DNA: TGTGCCAGCTCAGCGGGCGGGATCTACAATGAGCAGTTCTTC.

This clone has just one count. The CDR3 DNA is TGTGCCAGCAGCCCCCCGGTTGGGGGGACGTACTATGGCTACACCTTC. It specifies CASSPPVGGTYYGYTF. The chain employs TRBV7-9 and TRBJ1-2, with D maybe TRBD1 (5 bases). Looked up from germline, CDR1 is SEHNR and CDR2 is FQNEAQ (reference sequence). CDR3 size: 16 residues. The ends were cut back, 5 bases at V and 3 bases at J, with 19 bases in the middle. Full variable domain (rest looked up from reference TRBV7-9 and TRBJ1-2): DTGVSQNPRHKITKRGQNVTFRCDPISEHNRLYWYRQTLGQGPEFLTYFQNEAQLEKSRLLSDRFSAERPKGSFSTLEIQRTEQGDSAMYLCASSPPVGGTYYGYTFGSGTRLTVV.

This chain connects TRBV2 to TRBJ1-1; D gene uncertain. The germline V gene encodes CDR1 SNHLY and CDR2 FYNNEI. This CDR3 has 12 residues. Trimming removed 4 bases at V and 0 bases at J, with 3 bases between. CDR3 loop: CASSGVNTEAFF. The CDR3 DNA sequence: TGTGCCAGCAGTGGAGTGAACACTGAAGCTTTCTTT.

The V call is TRBV27, the J call TRBJ1-5; D gene unclear. From germline, CDR1 is MNHEY and CDR2 SMNVEV (reference sequence). Deletions cut 6 bases from V and 0 bases from J, with 9 bases between. The CDR3 length is 14 residues. The CDR3 here is CASRSAYSNQPQHF. The CDR3, as DNA: TGTGCCAGCAGATCAGCTTATAGCAATCAGCCCCAGCATTTT.

This chain uses TRBV21-1 with TRBJ2-3. TRBV21-1 is a known pseudogene. The CDR3 totals 15 residues. The CDR3 DNA is TGTGCCAGCGGCAGACACCAGGAGCGCACAGATACGCAGTATTTT. It specifies CASGRHQERTDTQYF.

J is TRBJ2-7 and V is TRBV7-9; tentatively, D is TRBD1 (5 bases). This CDR3 contains 14 residues. The germline gives CDR1 SEHNR, CDR2 FQNEAQ (reference sequence). V was cut by 3 bases and J by 0 bases, with 9 bases left in between. The chain's CDR3 is CASSFAGISYEQYF. The CDR3 bases are TGTGCCAGCAGCTTTGCAGGGATCTCCTACGAGCAGTACTTC.

The V gene is TRBV5-4, the J gene TRBJ2-7; TRBD1 matches 8 bases. This CDR3 spans 15 amino acids. The germline V gene has CDR1 SGHNT and CDR2 YYREEE (reference sequence). J was trimmed by 5 bases and V by 4 bases; bases with no gene match: 11. The chain's CDR3 is CASSPRTGPFNEQYF. CDR3 nucleotide sequence: TGTGCCAGCAGCCCGAGGACAGGGCCTTTTAACGAGCAGTACTTC.

The V call is TRBV5-5, the J call TRBJ1-4; TRBD1 matches 7 bases. Germline V gene sequence: CDR1 SGHKS, CDR2 YYEKEE (reference sequence). The CDR3 totals 14 residues. With V trimmed by 3 bases and J by 6 bases, 5 bases remained unmatched. CDR3 DNA sequence: TGTGCCAGCAGCTACAGGGGACAGTATGAAAAACTGTTTTTT. Translated, it gives CASSYRGQYEKLFF.

V is TRBV29-1 and J is TRBJ2-1; 7 positions agree with TRBD1. CDR1 SQVTM and CDR2 ANQGSEA come from the germline V gene. V lost 6 bases to trimming and J lost 4 bases; unmatched junction nucleotides: 9. This CDR3 is built from 14 residues. CDR3 sequence reads: CSVISDRSYNEQFF. In nucleotides, the CDR3 is TGCAGCGTGATCTCGGACAGGAGTTACAATGAGCAGTTCTTC.

This chain connects TRBV11-2 to TRBJ2-1; D remains ambiguous. The CDR3 loop spans 14 amino acids. V dropped 4 bases and J dropped 0 bases, with 7 bases sitting between them. CDR1 is SGHAT, CDR2 FQNNGV, per germline. CDR3 region: CASSSFVSYNEQFF. CDR3 DNA: TGTGCCAGCAGCTCTTTCGTCTCCTACAATGAGCAGTTCTTC.

The chain has TRBV7-2 and TRBJ2-2; D uncertain. The CDR3 is 12 residues long. V gave up 0 bases and J gave up 6 bases, with 2 bases separating them. The germline CDR1 and CDR2 sequences are SGHTA and FQGNSA. This CDR3 is CASSLAAGELFF. As DNA, the CDR3 is TGTGCCAGCAGCTTAGCAGCCGGGGAGCTGTTTTTT.

On this clone itself: This CDR3 is also generated by other DNA sequences in the sample. V and J are TRBV28 and TRBJ2-7, with D hard to call. The germline V and J ends were trimmed by 2 bases and 4 bases, with 6 bases remaining between them. The CDR3 length is 12 residues. CDR1 is MDHEN and CDR2 is SYDVKM in the germline V gene. CDR3 residues: CASSLIGYEQYF. CDR3 sequence (DNA): TGTGCCAGCAGTTTAATTGGATACGAGCAGTACTTC.

The genes are TRBV7-3 and TRBJ2-6, with D unclear. The germline gives CDR1 SGHTA, CDR2 FQGTGA. This CDR3 is built from 15 residues. V shed 8 bases and J shed 2 bases, with 13 bases lying between them. CDR3 DNA: TGTGCCAGCGGTCTCTCTTTAGCTGGGGCCAACGTCCTGACTTTC. Translation gives CASGLSLAGANVLTF.